This T cell receptor (beta chain) derives from a study of T cell clonotyping in hematopoietic cell transplantation. Overall study context: Cytoreduction preceded collection of pretransplant recipient samples.

This clone was observed a single time. What it binds is not known. Whole-study findings and limits: Broader posttransplant TCR repertoire diversity was predicted by graft donor and pretransplant recipient Inverse Simpson Index values. Cells were unsorted, so CD4 and CD8 contributions were not separated.

CDR3 length equals 15 residues. Germline CDR1 reads MGHRA; CDR2 reads YSYEKL. V lost 0 bases, J lost 2 bases, and 11 bases lay in between. The method was immunoSEQ multiplex PCR; TCRdb's version includes in-frame clones alone and lacks a portion of them. The sample lists 20,000 to 25,000 clones; roughly nine tenths were seen once. Time point of the sample: recipient sample about 28 days before transplant, after cytoreduction. Samples: about 28 days before transplant, then days 30, 100 and 180 after. The chain couples TRBV4-1 to TRBJ2-7; D unresolved. The material sequenced was peripheral blood mononuclear cells, taken before stem cell transplant. This clonotype was sampled from a man between 18 and 35 years old with biphenotypic leukemia. Some clones in this sample may be carry-over from other donors' samples. The CDR3 protein is CASSQENYPTYEQYF. CDR3 DNA: TGCGCCAGCAGCCAAGAGAACTACCCTACCTACGAGCAGTACTTC.